Shown below are 27 T cell receptor beta chains from a single sample sequenced in a study of cytomegalovirus exposure and HLA in healthy donors. This PCR relied on a set of 60 Vbeta primers and 13 Jbeta primers. The data were produced by immunoSEQ multiplex PCR, yet TCRdb's version contains in-frame clones alone and is incomplete. The sample has roughly 150,000 clones, about 84% seen once. The source material was PBMCs. The origin of the receptors is a man between 50 and 59 years old in good health and CMV-seropositive.

This chain links TRBV5-6 with TRBJ2-7; unclear D gene. Germline V gene sequence: CDR1 SGHDT, CDR2 YYEEEE. Trimming removed 0 bases at V and 8 bases at J, with 12 bases between. This CDR3 contains 13 residues. CDR3 sequence: CASSLGLVGQQYF. CDR3 DNA sequence: TGTGCCAGCAGCTTGGGTCTAGTCGGCCAGCAGTACTTC.

The V call is TRBV5-1, the J call TRBJ1-1; 7 bases are a match to TRBD1. Losses at the gene ends were 0 bases for V and 1 base for J; bases not matched to a gene: 9. CDR1 and CDR2 (germline): SGHRS, YFSETQ. The CDR3 extends over 17 amino acids. The CDR3 reads CASSLEGTVTGNTEAFF. CDR3 DNA sequence: TGCGCCAGCAGCTTGGAAGGGACAGTTACGGGGAACACTGAAGCTTTCTTT.

V is TRBV4-1 and J is TRBJ2-3, with D perhaps matching TRBD2 (5 bases). Germline assignment: CDR1 MGHRA and CDR2 YSYEKL. This CDR3 has 14 residues. V was cut by 3 bases and J by 5 bases, with 12 bases left in between. CDR3 coding DNA: TGCGCCAGCAGCCAGGCGGGTGCCGAAGATACGCAGTATTTT. It codes for CASSQAGAEDTQYF.

This clone has a single count. The rearrangement links TRBV4-2 to TRBJ1-1, with 8 bases identical to TRBD1. The CDR3 is 15 amino acids. The J segment lost 2 bases and the V segment lost 3 bases, leaving 5 bases of the junction unmatched. Germline CDR1 is LGHNA and CDR2 is YNFKEQ. The CDR3 loop reads CASSHAGTGNTEAFF. CDR3 in DNA: TGTGCCAGCAGCCATGCCGGGACAGGTAACACTGAAGCTTTCTTT.

The CDR3 sequence: CASSPTGANEKLFF. The CDR3 nucleotides read TGTGCCAGCAGTCCGACAGGGGCTAATGAAAAACTGTTTTTT. The chain has TRBV28 and TRBJ1-4; 8 bases match TRBD1. CDR1 and CDR2 (germline): MDHEN, SYDVKM. Unmatched junction bases numbered 2, after V lost 5 bases and J lost 3 bases. The CDR3 has 14 residues.

This clone has more than one count but fewer than ten. The chain has TRBV11-3 and TRBJ2-3; TRBD2 matches 9 bases. Per germline, CDR1 SGHNT and CDR2 YENEEA. The CDR3 is made up of 16 amino acids. Losses at the gene ends were 3 bases for V and 1 base for J; bases not matched to a gene: 5. The CDR3 protein is CASSFGGGVRTDTQYF. The DNA for the CDR3 is TGTGCCAGCAGCTTTGGCGGGGGGGTTCGCACAGATACGCAGTATTTT.

This clone was detected only once. This rearrangement joins TRBV11-2 to TRBJ1-3; D unclear. The ends were cut back, 5 bases at V and 4 bases at J, with 15 bases in the middle. The CDR3 contains 15 residues. Germline CDR1 reads SGHAT; CDR2 reads FQNNGV. The CDR3 DNA follows: TGTGCCAGCAGCCCGCGCGGAGGGTCGGGAAACACCATATATTTT. It specifies CASSPRGGSGNTIYF. The full variable domain, with the rest looked up from reference TRBV11-2 and TRBJ1-3, is EAGVAQSPRYKIIEKRQSVAFWCNPISGHATLYWYQQILGQGPKLLIQFQNNGVVDDSQLPKDRFSAERLKGVDSTLKIQPAKLEDSAVYLCASSPRGGSGNTIYFGEGSWLTVV.

CDR3 loop: CASSYGQGVAGANVLTF. For the CDR3, the DNA is TGTGCCAGCAGTTATGGACAGGGGGTGGCTGGGGCCAACGTCCTGACTTTC. The chain joins TRBV27 to TRBJ2-6, with 10 positions matching TRBD1. V lost 4 bases to trimming and J lost 2 bases; unmatched junction nucleotides: 5. The CDR3 is made up of 17 amino acids. CDR1 and CDR2 from the germline V gene are MNHEY and SMNVEV (reference sequence).

This chain uses TRBV11-2 with TRBJ2-7; 9 nucleotides line up with TRBD2. With 2 bases clipped from V and 5 bases from J, the junction kept 4 bases outside the gene matches. CDR1 is SGHAT, CDR2 FQNNGV, per germline. This CDR3 is 14 amino acids long. The CDR3 sequence: CASSLLAGRNEQYF. The CDR3 coding sequence is TGTGCCAGCAGCTTACTAGCGGGGAGGAACGAGCAGTACTTC.

The chain recombines TRBV19 with TRBJ2-7, with 8 bases matching TRBD2. V lost 4 bases, J lost 5 bases, and 7 bases stayed unmatched. Germline-derived CDR1 and CDR2 are LNHDA and SQIVND (reference sequence). This CDR3 is built from 14 residues. This CDR3 is CASSRYSGIDEQYF. The DNA for the CDR3 is TGTGCCAGTAGTAGATATAGCGGGATTGACGAGCAGTACTTC.

The chain is built from TRBV28 and TRBJ1-2; D not resolved. CDR1 and CDR2 (germline): MDHEN, SYDVKM. This CDR3 region has 14 residues. Trimming removed 6 bases from V and 5 bases from J, with 16 bases in between. DNA of the CDR3: TGTGCCAGCAGGAAAAGTCGAACGGGGTATGGCTACACCTTC. Translation: CASRKSRTGYGYTF.

This chain joins TRBV28 and TRBJ2-6, with 9 nucleotides matching TRBD1. CDR1 and CDR2 (germline): MDHEN, SYDVKM. This CDR3 is built from 16 residues. V lost 6 bases to trimming and J lost 0 bases; unmatched junction nucleotides: 3. The CDR3 protein is CASRDRGSSGANVLTF. The DNA of the CDR3 is TGTGCCAGCAGGGACAGGGGTTCCTCTGGGGCCAACGTCCTGACTTTC.

This clone was seen once. The rearrangement links TRBV6-1 to TRBJ2-7; 11 bases match TRBD2. This CDR3 region has 12 residues. The V gene end was trimmed by 8 bases and the J gene end by 3 bases; junction bases not matched to a gene: 0. Germline V gene lookup returns CDR1 MNHNS and CDR2 SASEGT. CDR3 protein: CASGLAGYEQYF. The CDR3 nucleotides are TGTGCCAGCGGACTAGCGGGCTACGAGCAGTACTTC.

The chain couples TRBV4-3 to TRBJ2-7, with D perhaps matching TRBD1 (6 bases). V was pared by 0 bases and J by 3 bases, with 9 bases between. Germline CDR1 is LGHNA and CDR2 is YSLEER. The CDR3 covers 14 residues. The CDR3 here is CASSQDRGFYEQYF. CDR3 DNA sequence: TGCGCCAGCAGCCAAGACAGGGGATTCTACGAGCAGTACTTC.

This chain connects TRBV10-2 to TRBJ2-1; TRBD1 matches 8 bases. The CDR3 has 13 residues. V trimming: 10 bases; J trimming: 12 bases; junction bases outside the gene matches: 14. The germline CDR1 and CDR2 sequences are WSHSY and SAAADI. The CDR3 loop reads CATGTGLSGGQFF. The CDR3, as DNA: TGCGCCACCGGGACAGGACTATCAGGGGGGCAGTTCTTC.

This clone has only one observation. The chain links TRBV28 to TRBJ1-3; 9 bases fit TRBD1. The length of the CDR3 is 15 residues. After removal of 6 bases from V and 4 bases from J, the junction contained 7 bases not matched to a gene. CDR1 MDHEN and CDR2 SYDVKM come from the germline V gene. The CDR3 region is CASSLQGAAGNTIYF. The DNA of the CDR3 is TGTGCCAGCAGCTTACAGGGGGCAGCAGGAAACACCATATATTTT.

This clone was recorded once. V usage is TRBV11-2 and J usage is TRBJ1-2; possible D gene TRBD1, 5 bases. Germline V gene sequence: CDR1 SGHAT, CDR2 FQNNGV. The CDR3 is made up of 13 amino acids. V gave up 6 bases and J gave up 2 bases, with 10 bases separating them. The CDR3 nucleotides are TGTGCCAGCAGACCAACAGGAAACTATGGCTACACCTTC. Encoded protein: CASRPTGNYGYTF.

The V call is TRBV9, the J call TRBJ1-2; tentatively, D is TRBD1 (5 bases). This CDR3 contains 15 residues. Trimming shortened V by 3 bases and J by 3 bases, and 15 bases separated the two germline ends. Germline V gene data show CDR1 as SGDLS and CDR2 as YYNGEE. The CDR3, as DNA: TGTGCCAGCAGCGGCCGGGACTTACAATACTATGGCTACACCTTC. This translates into CASSGRDLQYYGYTF.

The rearrangement uses TRBV7-9 and TRBJ2-3; possibly TRBD2 for D (5 bases). Between the trimmed V and J ends, which lost 6 bases and 5 bases, there was a span of 9 bases. There are 12 residues in the CDR3. Looked up from germline, CDR1 is SEHNR and CDR2 is FQNEAQ (reference sequence). CDR3 loop: CASRLGQDTQYF. The CDR3 DNA is TGTGCCAGCAGACTAGGGCAAGATACGCAGTATTTT.

This clone has only a few counts. The V gene is TRBV27, the J gene TRBJ1-2; D gene unclear. The CDR3 runs to 12 residues. Between the trimmed V and J ends, which lost 6 bases and 2 bases, there was a span of 7 bases. Germline V CDR1 and CDR2: MNHEY, SMNVEV (reference sequence). DNA for the CDR3: TGTGCCAGCAGAACGGGAAACTATGGCTACACCTTC. As protein: CASRTGNYGYTF.

The chain joins TRBV30 to TRBJ2-2, with D possibly TRBD2 on 5 matching bases. V gave up 3 bases and J gave up 5 bases, with 19 bases separating them. CDR3 length: 16 residues. Germline assignment: CDR1 GTSNPN and CDR2 SVGIG (reference sequence). The CDR3 DNA is TGTGCCTGGAGACCCCCCCGGCGGGTGGGGACCGGGGAGCTGTTTTTT. It codes for CAWRPPRRVGTGELFF.

This chain links TRBV7-6 with TRBJ2-1; 10 positions agree with TRBD2. V gave up 3 bases and J gave up 0 bases; unmatched junction bases: 2. Germline CDR1 SGHVS, CDR2 FNYEAQ. CDR3 length: 16 residues. The DNA of the CDR3 is TGTGCCAGCAGCTTCCAGCGGGGGGGCTCCTACAATGAGCAGTTCTTC. This translates into CASSFQRGGSYNEQFF. The whole variable domain, remainder taken from reference TRBV7-6 and TRBJ2-1, is GAGVSQSPRYKVTKRGQDVALRCDPISGHVSLYWYRQALGQGPEFLTYFNYEAQQDKSGLPNDRFSAERPEGSISTLTIQRTEQRDSAMYRCASSFQRGGSYNEQFFGPGTRLTVL.

The sample holds a few counts of this clone. This chain uses TRBV30 with TRBJ2-2; possibly TRBD1 for D (6 bases). From germline, CDR1 is GTSNPN and CDR2 SVGIG (reference sequence). Deletions cut 6 bases from V and 7 bases from J, with 15 bases between. This CDR3 contains 13 residues. Here the CDR3 DNA reads TGTGCCTGCTCGACAGGTTTCGACGGGGAGCTGTTTTTT. Protein sequence: CACSTGFDGELFF.

The chain carries TRBV5-8 and TRBJ1-5; possible D gene TRBD1, 6 bases. The CDR3 totals 15 residues. CDR1 SGHTS and CDR2 YDEGEE come from the germline V gene. V shed 4 bases and J shed 0 bases, with 11 bases lying between them. In nucleotides, the CDR3 is TGTGCCAGCAGCCCGGGACACACTAGCAATCAGCCCCAGCATTTT. It specifies CASSPGHTSNQPQHF.

This chain uses TRBV28 with TRBJ1-1; D not resolved. This CDR3 has 13 amino acids. The ends were cut back, 8 bases at V and 2 bases at J, with 12 bases in the middle. Germline loops: CDR1 MDHEN, CDR2 SYDVKM. DNA of the CDR3: TGTGCCAGCGAAGGAACACTAAACACTGAAGCTTTCTTT. Translating it yields CASEGTLNTEAFF. Complete variable domain (other parts from reference TRBV28 and TRBJ1-1): DVKVTQSSRYLVKRTGEKVFLECVQDMDHENMFWYRQDPGLGLRLIYFSYDVKMKEKGDIPEGYSVSREKKERFSLILESASTNQTSMYLCASEGTLNTEAFFGQGTRLTVV.

The V gene is TRBV7-9, the J gene TRBJ1-1, with D uncertain. The V and J ends lost 5 bases and 1 base respectively, with 2 bases between them. Germline-derived CDR1 and CDR2 are SEHNR and FQNEAQ (reference sequence). The CDR3 consists of 11 residues. The CDR3 DNA sequence: TGTGCCAGCAGCCAGAACACTGAAGCTTTCTTT. Its protein product is CASSQNTEAFF.

V and J are TRBV5-6 and TRBJ2-7; 7 nucleotides agree with TRBD2. This CDR3 region has 15 residues. Germline CDR1 and CDR2: SGHDT and YYEEEE. V was pared by 0 bases and J by 4 bases, with 7 bases of the junction left unmatched. The CDR3 reads CASSLDHGLVYEQYF. CDR3 coding DNA: TGTGCCAGCAGCTTGGACCACGGACTAGTGTACGAGCAGTACTTC.